This T cell receptor (beta chain) was captured by sequencing in a study of blood T cell repertoires in COVID-19. Whole-study context: Spain, Italy and the United States supplied samples that represented acute and convalescent COVID-19. T cells, B-cell-depleted T cells, or PBMCs provided the cDNA or gDNA that served as material.

Trimming removed 1 base from V and 8 bases from J; junction bases left unmatched: 6. CDR1 is SGHNT, CDR2 YYREEE, per germline (reference sequence). The CDR3 is 15 amino acids. Source study methods: The authors estimated nucleated cell counts from reference gene primer amplification. Produced via immunoSEQ multiplex PCR; TCRdb's table is partial and in-frame only. V and J calls and clone size come straight from that table; D and trimming were deduced from the DNA. The table lists approximately 110,000 clones, around 86% of them singletons, with 3.5% to 5% in the top ten. The sample consisted of peripheral blood. The sequence derives from a man aged 50-59 years with acute or convalescent COVID-19. This rearrangement joins TRBV5-4 to TRBJ2-1; TRBD2 matches at 10 bases. CDR3 nucleotides: TGTGCCAGCAGCTTGTCTAGCGGGAGTATCTATGAGCAGTTCTTC. This gives the protein CASSLSSGSIYEQFF.